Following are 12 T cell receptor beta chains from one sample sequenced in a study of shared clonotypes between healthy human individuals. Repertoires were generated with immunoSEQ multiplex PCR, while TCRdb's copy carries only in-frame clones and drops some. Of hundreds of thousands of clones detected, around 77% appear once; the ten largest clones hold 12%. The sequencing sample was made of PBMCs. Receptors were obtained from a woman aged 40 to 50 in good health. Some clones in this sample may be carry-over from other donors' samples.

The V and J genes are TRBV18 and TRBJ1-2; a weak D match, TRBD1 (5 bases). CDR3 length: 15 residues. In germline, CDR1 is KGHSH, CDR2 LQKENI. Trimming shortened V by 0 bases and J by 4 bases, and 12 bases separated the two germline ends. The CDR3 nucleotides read TGTGCCAGCTCACCACCGGGAGGGGACCTCTATGGCTACACCTTC. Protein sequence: CASSPPGGDLYGYTF. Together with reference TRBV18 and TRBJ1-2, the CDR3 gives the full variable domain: NAGVMQNPRHLVRRRGQEARLRCSPMKGHSHVYWYRQLPEEGLKFMVYLQKENIIDESGMPKERFSAEFPKEGPSILRIQQVVRGDSAAYFCASSPPGGDLYGYTFGSGTRLTVV.

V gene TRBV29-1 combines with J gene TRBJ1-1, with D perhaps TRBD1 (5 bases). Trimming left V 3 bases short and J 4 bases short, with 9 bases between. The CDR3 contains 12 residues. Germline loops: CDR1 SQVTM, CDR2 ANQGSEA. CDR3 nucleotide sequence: TGCAGCGTTGATCGGGGCGCCACTGAAGCTTTCTTT. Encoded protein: CSVDRGATEAFF.

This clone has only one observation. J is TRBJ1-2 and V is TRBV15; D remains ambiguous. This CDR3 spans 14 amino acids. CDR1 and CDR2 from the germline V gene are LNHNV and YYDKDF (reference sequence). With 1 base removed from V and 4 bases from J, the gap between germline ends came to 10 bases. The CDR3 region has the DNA TGTGCCACCAGCAGAGCTGGGGTTGGCTATGGCTACACCTTC. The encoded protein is CATSRAGVGYGYTF.

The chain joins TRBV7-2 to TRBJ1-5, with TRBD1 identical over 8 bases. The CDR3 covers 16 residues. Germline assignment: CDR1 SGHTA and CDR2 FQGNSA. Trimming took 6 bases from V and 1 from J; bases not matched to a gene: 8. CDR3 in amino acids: CASSLTGGSSNQPQHF. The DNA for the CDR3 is TGTGCCAGCAGTTTAACAGGGGGGAGCAGCAATCAGCCCCAGCATTTT.

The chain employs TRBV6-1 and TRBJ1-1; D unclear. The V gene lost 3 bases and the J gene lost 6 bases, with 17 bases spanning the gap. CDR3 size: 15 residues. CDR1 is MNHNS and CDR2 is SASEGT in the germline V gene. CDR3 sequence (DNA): TGTGCCAGCAGTGAGGCGCAGGCAGGAGCCCCTGAAGCTTTCTTT. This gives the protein CASSEAQAGAPEAFF.

CDR3 nucleotides: TGTGCCAGCTCACCACCGACAGCTAGCACAGATACGCAGTATTTT. Amino acid sequence: CASSPPTASTDTQYF. The chain combines TRBV18 with TRBJ2-3; a possible D gene is TRBD1 (5 bases). Germline CDR1 KGHSH, CDR2 LQKENI. The V gene lost 0 bases and the J gene lost 0 bases, with 7 bases spanning the gap. The CDR3 contains 15 residues.

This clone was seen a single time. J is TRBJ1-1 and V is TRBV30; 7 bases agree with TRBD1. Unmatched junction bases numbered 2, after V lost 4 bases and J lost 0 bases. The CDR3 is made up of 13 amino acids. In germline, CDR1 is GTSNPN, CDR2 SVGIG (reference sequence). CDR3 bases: TGTGCCTGGATGGGACAGATGAACACTGAAGCTTTCTTT. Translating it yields CAWMGQMNTEAFF.

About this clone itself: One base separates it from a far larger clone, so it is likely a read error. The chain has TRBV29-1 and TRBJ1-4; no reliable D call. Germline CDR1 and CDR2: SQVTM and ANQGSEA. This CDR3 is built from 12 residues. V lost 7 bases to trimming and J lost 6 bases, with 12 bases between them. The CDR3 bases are TGCAGCGCTGGAGGATCGGATGAAAAACTGTTTTTT. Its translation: CSAGGSDEKLFF.

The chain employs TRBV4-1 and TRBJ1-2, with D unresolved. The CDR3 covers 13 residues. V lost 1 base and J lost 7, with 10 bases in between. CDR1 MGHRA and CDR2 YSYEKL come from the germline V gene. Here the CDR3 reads CASSQVRAGGYTF. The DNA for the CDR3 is TGCGCCAGCAGCCAAGTACGCGCGGGTGGCTACACCTTC.

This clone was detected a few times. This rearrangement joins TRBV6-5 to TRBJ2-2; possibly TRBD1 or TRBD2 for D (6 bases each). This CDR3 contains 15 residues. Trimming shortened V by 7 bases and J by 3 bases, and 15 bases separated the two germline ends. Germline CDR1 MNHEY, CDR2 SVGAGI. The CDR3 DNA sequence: TGTGCCAGCACCCCGGGGGACACTCACACCGGGGAGCTGTTTTTT. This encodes CASTPGDTHTGELFF.

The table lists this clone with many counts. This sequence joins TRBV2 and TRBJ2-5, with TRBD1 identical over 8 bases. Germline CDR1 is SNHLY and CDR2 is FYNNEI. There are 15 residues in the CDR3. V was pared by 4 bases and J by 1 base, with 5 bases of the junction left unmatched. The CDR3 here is CASSVEGTGQETQYF. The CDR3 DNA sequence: TGTGCCAGCAGTGTGGAGGGGACAGGCCAAGAGACCCAGTACTTC. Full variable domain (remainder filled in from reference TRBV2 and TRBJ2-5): EPEVTQTPSHQVTQMGQEVILRCVPISNHLYFYWYRQILGQKVEFLVSFYNNEISEKSEIFDDQFSVERPDGSNFTLKIRSTKLEDSAMYFCASSVEGTGQETQYFGPGTRLLVL.

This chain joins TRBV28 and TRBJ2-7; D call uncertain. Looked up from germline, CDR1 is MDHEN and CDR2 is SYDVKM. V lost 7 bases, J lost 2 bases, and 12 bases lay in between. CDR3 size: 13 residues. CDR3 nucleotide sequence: TGTGCCAGCACCCCATCCCCCCCCTACGAGCAGTACTTC. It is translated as CASTPSPPYEQYF.